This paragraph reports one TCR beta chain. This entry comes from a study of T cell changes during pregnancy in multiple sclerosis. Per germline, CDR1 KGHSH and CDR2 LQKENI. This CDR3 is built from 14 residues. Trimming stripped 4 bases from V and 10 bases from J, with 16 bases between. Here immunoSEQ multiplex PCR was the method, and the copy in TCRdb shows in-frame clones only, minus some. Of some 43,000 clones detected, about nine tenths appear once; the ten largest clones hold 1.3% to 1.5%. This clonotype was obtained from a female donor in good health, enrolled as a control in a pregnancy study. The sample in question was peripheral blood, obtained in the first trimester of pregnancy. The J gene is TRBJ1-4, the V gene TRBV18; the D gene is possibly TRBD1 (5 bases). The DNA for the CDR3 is TGTGCCAGCTCACTAACCAGGGATGTAGGAAAACTGTTTTTT. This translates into CASSLTRDVGKLFF.